A single sample is the source of the 27 T cell receptor beta chains below, sequenced in a study of early T cells in non-severe SARS-CoV-2 infection. Each CDR3 protein gets one entry after TCRdb re-called the 5' RACE reads with MiXCR. Of roughly 45,000 distinct CDR3 sequences in the sample, about 4.2% are singletons; the top ten hold approximately 5.9%. The sequencing input was whole blood. The receptors come from an adult who was a healthcare worker with PCR-confirmed SARS-CoV-2 infection or an uninfected control (not recorded which).

This clonotype was observed at least ten times. The rearrangement links TRBV29-1 to TRBJ2-1; D may match TRBD1 or TRBD2 (6 bases each). The CDR3 has 15 residues. CDR1 SQVTM and CDR2 ANQGSEA come from the germline V gene. V was trimmed by 4 bases and J by 0 bases, leaving 13 bases between them. The CDR3 region has the DNA TGCAGCGTTGCGGGGGACACCGGCTCCTACAATGAGCAGTTCTTC. Its protein is CSVAGDTGSYNEQFF.

This clonotype showed up many times. The chain has TRBV4-3 and TRBJ2-7; 9 nucleotides line up with TRBD2. This CDR3 spans 16 amino acids. Losses at the gene ends were 2 bases for V and 2 bases for J; bases not matched to a gene: 7. Germline loops: CDR1 LGHNA, CDR2 YSLEER. The CDR3 bases are TGCGCCAGCAGCCAATCTGCAGCGGGAGGTACCTACGAGCAGTACTTC. Translating gives CASSQSAAGGTYEQYF.

This clonotype was recorded many times. V usage is TRBV18 and J usage is TRBJ1-5, with TRBD1 identical over 7 bases. Germline V gives CDR1 KGHSH, CDR2 LQKENI. The CDR3 is 14 residues long. The ends lost 3 bases at V and 5 bases at J; junction bases unmatched: 4. The CDR3, as DNA: TGTGCCAGCTCACCCCGGGACAGCCATCAGCCCCAGCATTTT. It is translated as CASSPRDSHQPQHF.

This clonotype was found many times. The chain recombines TRBV3-1 with TRBJ2-7; no clear D. Germline CDR1 LGHDT, CDR2 YNNKEL (reference sequence). The CDR3 runs 13 residues. V lost 0 bases and J 3 bases, leaving 6 bases between the germline ends. The CDR3 DNA reads TGTGCCAGCAGCCAAGATGTCAACTACGAGCAGTACTTC. This translates into CASSQDVNYEQYF.

This clonotype was detected many times. The rearrangement uses TRBV11-1 and TRBJ2-7, with 9 bases lining up with TRBD1. Germline loops: CDR1 SGHAT, CDR2 FQDESV (reference sequence). Trimming cost V 1 base and J 3 bases; bases outside gene matches: 4. This CDR3 has 15 residues. Here the CDR3 DNA reads TGTGCCAGCAGCTTAGATGGGACAGGGCGCTACGAGCAGTACTTC. Its translation is CASSLDGTGRYEQYF.

This clonotype was found many times. The CDR3 region has the DNA TGTGCCAGCAGTAGACAGGGTCCTAGCAATCAGCCCCAGCATTTT. Protein sequence: CASSRQGPSNQPQHF. The chain employs TRBV27 and TRBJ1-5, with 7 nucleotides matching TRBD1. The junction had 4 bases not matched to a gene; V was cut back by 5 bases and J by 0 bases. CDR3 size: 15 residues. Germline V gene sequence: CDR1 MNHEY, CDR2 SMNVEV (reference sequence).

About this clonotype: A junction end diverges from the germline sequence, so it may reflect a read error. The CDR3 DNA sequence: TGTGCCACCAGTGCTCGAGAATATCAGCCCCAGCGTTTT. Residues: CATSAREYQPQRF. The chain joins TRBV24-1 to TRBJ1-5; unclear D gene. There are 13 residues in the CDR3. In germline, CDR1 is KGHDR, CDR2 SFDVKD.

The sample holds many counts of this clonotype. V and J are TRBV27 and TRBJ1-5; 7 bases are a match to TRBD1. With V trimmed by 6 bases and J by 0 bases, 8 bases remained unmatched. Germline assignment: CDR1 MNHEY and CDR2 SMNVEV (reference sequence). CDR3 length: 16 residues. The CDR3 reads CASSPNRGASNQPQHF. The CDR3 DNA is TGTGCCAGCAGCCCGAACAGGGGTGCTAGCAATCAGCCCCAGCATTTT.

This clonotype showed up many times. The chain recombines TRBV6-5 with TRBJ2-6; possibly TRBD2 for D (7 bases). Germline CDR1 and CDR2: MNHEY and SVGAGI. The CDR3 consists of 16 residues. Between the trimmed V and J ends, which lost 7 bases and 1 base, there was a span of 14 bases. This CDR3 is CASMLRGASGANVLTF. CDR3 DNA: TGTGCCAGCATGCTCCGGGGGGCGTCTGGGGCCAACGTCCTGACTTTC.

The chain joins TRBV19 to TRBJ2-5, with 9 bases that match TRBD1. The CDR3 is 15 residues long. The ends lost 3 bases at V and 1 base at J; junction bases unmatched: 3. The V gene's germline CDR1 is LNHDA and CDR2 SQIVND (reference sequence). The CDR3, as DNA: TGTGCCAGTAGTATGGACAGGGGAGGCCAAGAGACCCAGTACTTC. This sequence encodes CASSMDRGGQETQYF.

This clonotype was counted many times. This rearrangement joins TRBV11-1 to TRBJ2-3; 12 bases fit TRBD2. Trimming cost V 4 bases and J 6 bases; bases outside gene matches: 11. This CDR3 is 17 amino acids long. Germline CDR1 and CDR2: SGHAT and FQDESV (reference sequence). DNA for the CDR3: TGTGCCAGCAGCTCAGACCCTAGCGGGGGGGCCATGGATACGCAGTATTTT. Translated, it gives CASSSDPSGGAMDTQYF.

This clonotype occurred many times. The chain combines TRBV4-1 with TRBJ2-7; D gene ambiguous. Germline V lookup: CDR1 MGHRA, CDR2 YSYEKL. This CDR3 is built from 12 residues. Deletions cut 1 base from V and 12 bases from J, with 13 bases between. CDR3 loop: CASSQVQQKLYF. DNA of the CDR3: TGCGCCAGCAGCCAAGTCCAGCAGAAGCTGTACTTC.

This clonotype was seen many times. The chain recombines TRBV24-1 with TRBJ2-7; D is unclear. The germline V and J ends were trimmed by 4 bases and 0 bases, with 6 bases remaining between them. Germline assignment: CDR1 KGHDR and CDR2 SFDVKD. CDR3 size: 13 residues. CDR3 DNA sequence: TGTGCCACCAGTGACAGACACTCCTACGAGCAGTACTTC. Its protein is CATSDRHSYEQYF.

The table lists this clonotype with a few counts. This rearrangement joins TRBV6-6 to TRBJ1-1; D remains unclear. Germline V lookup: CDR1 MNHNY, CDR2 SVGAGI (reference sequence). V dropped 2 bases and J dropped 7 bases, with 8 bases sitting between them. The CDR3 contains 12 residues. DNA for the CDR3: TGTGCCAGCAGTTACGGTGTCGATGAAGCTTTCTTT. As protein: CASSYGVDEAFF.

This clonotype was counted at least ten times. The V and J genes are TRBV24-1 and TRBJ1-2; 8 positions agree with TRBD1. The CDR3 spans 15 residues. V gave up 2 bases and J gave up 5 bases; unmatched junction bases: 6. The germline gives CDR1 KGHDR, CDR2 SFDVKD. CDR3 sequence: CATSDSGTGDYGYTF. The CDR3, as DNA: TGTGCCACCAGTGATTCCGGGACAGGCGATTATGGCTACACCTTC.

This clonotype occurred many times. The genes are TRBV20-1 and TRBJ2-3; 7 bases are a match to TRBD1. CDR3 length: 14 amino acids. V lost 4 bases to trimming and J lost 4 bases; unmatched junction nucleotides: 8. Per the germline V gene, CDR1 is DFQATT and CDR2 is SNEGSKA (reference sequence). The CDR3 coding sequence is TGCAGTGCTAAAGACAGGGTTATTCCAGATACGCAGTATTTT. Encoded protein: CSAKDRVIPDTQYF.

Ten or more counts support this clonotype. V and J are TRBV29-1 and TRBJ2-1; 10 bases are shared with TRBD2. The CDR3 runs to 13 residues. The V and J ends lost 3 bases and 10 bases, in that order; junction bases with no gene match: 6. Per the germline V gene, CDR1 is SQVTM and CDR2 is ANQGSEA. CDR3 residues: CSVDPGLAKEQFF. CDR3 DNA: TGCAGCGTTGACCCGGGACTAGCGAAGGAGCAGTTCTTC.

This clonotype was seen at least ten times. The gene calls are TRBV24-1 and TRBJ2-3; no reliable D call. Deletions cut 5 bases from V and 3 bases from J, with 2 bases between. Germline assignment: CDR1 KGHDR and CDR2 SFDVKD. The CDR3 is made up of 11 amino acids. The CDR3 reads CATSGTDTQYF. The CDR3 DNA follows: TGTGCCACCAGTGGAACAGATACGCAGTATTTT.

Ten or more counts support this clonotype. The chain links TRBV2 to TRBJ2-3; a possible D gene is TRBD1 (5 bases). CDR1 is SNHLY, CDR2 FYNNEI, per germline. V lost 1 base to trimming and J lost 2 bases, with 10 bases between them. The CDR3 has 15 residues. CDR3 in amino acids: CASSEEGMNTDTQYF. The CDR3 nucleotides read TGTGCCAGCAGTGAAGAGGGGATGAACACAGATACGCAGTATTTT.

In this sample, this clonotype turned up many times. The genes are TRBV6-6 and TRBJ2-3, with TRBD2 identical over 8 bases. The V segment lost 5 bases and the J segment 4 bases; nucleotides outside the gene matches: 8. The CDR3 has 15 amino acids. The V gene's germline CDR1 is MNHNY and CDR2 SVGAGI (reference sequence). The CDR3 DNA reads TGTGCCAGCAGTCGCGCGGGGGGAGGGGCAGATACGCAGTATTTT. Translating it yields CASSRAGGGADTQYF.

This clonotype was observed many times. The chain links TRBV11-2 to TRBJ1-2; TRBD1 agrees at 8 bases. Germline loops: CDR1 SGHAT, CDR2 FQNNGV. CDR3 length: 16 amino acids. V dropped 5 bases and J dropped 1; count of bases not matched to a gene: 9. This CDR3 is CASSPRPGQGNYGYTF. In nucleotides, the CDR3 is TGTGCCAGCAGCCCCCGCCCCGGACAGGGTAACTATGGCTACACCTTC. The variable domain in full, completed from reference TRBV11-2 and TRBJ1-2, reads EAGVAQSPRYKIIEKRQSVAFWCNPISGHATLYWYQQILGQGPKLLIQFQNNGVVDDSQLPKDRFSAERLKGVDSTLKIQPAKLEDSAVYLCASSPRPGQGNYGYTFGSGTRLTVV.

In its sample, this clonotype was seen many times. The CDR3 sequence is CASSYSPPGTPQFEAFF. The CDR3 nucleotides are TGTGCCAGCAGTTACTCCCCCCCCGGGACACCACAATTTGAAGCTTTCTTT. The V and J genes are TRBV6-6 and TRBJ1-1; D is possibly TRBD1 (6 bases). The V and J ends lost 0 bases and 7 bases respectively, with 21 bases between them. The CDR3 is 17 amino acids. Germline CDR1 reads MNHNY; CDR2 reads SVGAGI (reference sequence).

This clonotype occurred many times. V gene TRBV7-2 combines with J gene TRBJ1-2, with D uncertain. The V gene lost 4 bases and the J gene lost 4 bases, with 16 bases spanning the gap. This CDR3 region has 15 residues. CDR1 is SGHTA, CDR2 FQGNSA, per germline. The CDR3 loop is CASSSHNGVGYGYTF. For the CDR3, the DNA is TGTGCCAGCAGCTCCCATAATGGGGTCGGCTATGGCTACACCTTC.

This clonotype was counted at least ten times. V and J are TRBV5-1 and TRBJ2-5; no reliable D call. From germline, CDR1 is SGHRS and CDR2 YFSETQ. The CDR3 runs to 11 residues. Trimming shortened V by 2 bases and J by 1 base, and 0 bases separated the two germline ends. The CDR3: CASSFQETQYF. DNA for the CDR3: TGCGCCAGCAGCTTCCAAGAGACCCAGTACTTC. Filled out from reference TRBV5-1 and TRBJ2-5, the complete variable domain reads KAGVTQTPRYLIKTRGQQVTLSCSPISGHRSVSWYQQTPGQGLQFLFEYFSETQRNKGNFPGRFSGRQFSNSRSEMNVSTLELGDSALYLCASSFQETQYFGPGTRLLVL.

This clonotype was detected ten times or more. The rearrangement joins TRBV6-5 to TRBJ1-5; D might be TRBD1 (5 bases). Germline assignment: CDR1 MNHEY and CDR2 SVGAGI. The CDR3 consists of 15 residues. Trimming took off 2 bases at V and 2 bases at J, with 10 bases between the two ends. In DNA form, the CDR3 reads TGTGCCAGCAGTTACGGCTGGGGGGGCAATCAGCCCCAGCATTTT. Protein: CASSYGWGGNQPQHF.

V is TRBV27 and J is TRBJ2-2; D call uncertain. The CDR3 has 14 residues. Germline CDR1 is MNHEY and CDR2 is SMNVEV (reference sequence). The V and J ends lost 3 bases and 2 bases respectively, with 7 bases between them. CDR3 coding DNA: TGTGCCAGCAGTTTGGGTTATAACACCGGGGAGCTGTTTTTT. Amino acid sequence: CASSLGYNTGELFF.

This clonotype was detected ten times or more. V usage is TRBV28 and J usage is TRBJ2-1; D remains ambiguous. The germline V gene has CDR1 MDHEN and CDR2 SYDVKM. CDR3 length: 15 residues. V lost 3 bases and J lost 9, with 18 bases in between. The CDR3 DNA follows: TGTGCCAGCAGTTTTCTCCGCAGCACAGAGAGTGAGCAGTTCTTC. It codes for CASSFLRSTESEQFF.